Listed below are T cell receptor beta chains from one sample, sequenced in a study of Ad26.COV2.S vaccination and SARS-CoV-2 variants. Sequencing was performed with immunoSEQ multiplex PCR; in TCRdb, only in-frame clones are kept and a portion is missing. Of some 300,000 clones in the sample, 85% were seen once. Material: peripheral blood, obtained in a trial of Ad26.COV2.S vaccine versus placebo. These receptors were obtained from a person aged 18-65 years who received the Ad26.COV2.S COVID-19 vaccine or a placebo. Both conserved end residues are part of each CDR3. A D gene is named only where the DNA matches it firmly.

CDR3aa	len	v_gene	j_gene	d_gene
CATSQPGQGITGELFF	16	TRBV24-1	TRBJ2-2	TRBD1
CASRISGTGNEKLFF	15	TRBV27	TRBJ1-4	TRBD1
CASRQGSSNNSPLHF	15	TRBV3-1/TRBV3-2	TRBJ1-6	TRBD1
CATSARTGGNQPQHF	15	TRBV15	TRBJ1-5	TRBD1
CASSLEAGNSPLHF	14	TRBV5-1	TRBJ1-6	-
CASSWDRENNSPLHF	15	TRBV5-1	TRBJ1-6	TRBD1
CASSILGPGANVLTF	15	TRBV19	TRBJ2-6	-
CASSYPEQGNYGYTF	15	TRBV6-6	TRBJ1-2	-
CASSAGTGNYNNYGYTF	17	TRBV9	TRBJ1-2	TRBD1
CASSLDRENTEAFF	14	TRBV5-4	TRBJ1-1	-
CASSLVADRIYGYTF	15	TRBV5-1	TRBJ1-2	TRBD1
CASRGQGDTDTQYF	14	TRBV5-4	TRBJ2-3	TRBD1
CASSPPGLTSYEQYF	15	TRBV18	TRBJ2-7	TRBD2
CASSLDSLQETQYF	14	TRBV5-4	TRBJ2-5	-
CASSLTLSGPTGELFF	16	TRBV5-6	TRBJ2-2	-
CASSEWDRAYEQYF	14	TRBV2	TRBJ2-7	TRBD1
CASTTNPSSTDTQYF	15	TRBV3-1/TRBV3-2	TRBJ2-3	-
CASSTTGGNSPLHF	14	TRBV21-1	TRBJ1-6	-
CASSNNLNEKLFF	13	TRBV19	TRBJ1-4	-
CASSLVGRVYGYTF	14	TRBV7-9	TRBJ1-2	-
CASSLTGAPDQPQHF	15	TRBV5-8	TRBJ1-5	-
CATHPSQGEAFF	12	TRBV2	TRBJ1-1	-
CASSTPGGLAGPASYEQYF	19	TRBV9	TRBJ2-7	TRBD2
CASSYSQGTYGYTF	14	TRBV6-5	TRBJ1-2	-
CASSLDRAGPAPLHF	15	TRBV7-8	TRBJ1-6	-
CASSLGDSSNQPQHF	15	TRBV7-8	TRBJ1-5	-
CASSLYVGTNYGYTF	15	TRBV5-5	TRBJ1-2	-
CASSSTSGTGGNGYTF	16	TRBV28	TRBJ1-2	TRBD1
CASRQDLFYTGELFF	15	TRBV19	TRBJ2-2	-
CASSQDWRLPTYEQYF	16	TRBV3-1/TRBV3-2	TRBJ2-7	-
CASSFFGSSNEQFF	14	TRBV7-8	TRBJ2-1	-
CASGTPGGTQPQHF	14	TRBV7-2	TRBJ1-5	-
CASSRGGNTDTQYF	14	TRBV11-3	TRBJ2-3	-
CASSVGPDPSTDTQYF	16	TRBV9	TRBJ2-3	-
CASGTSGSGYTF	12	TRBV28	TRBJ1-2	-
CASSALGTGLREKLFF	16	TRBV19	TRBJ1-4	TRBD1
CASRGDREHKNIQYF	15	TRBV6-6	TRBJ2-4	TRBD1
CASSIEGGAVNTGELFF	17	TRBV19	TRBJ2-2	-
CASSFDSRMTTEAFF	15	TRBV27	TRBJ1-1	-
CSVGGDNSPLHF	12	TRBV29-1	TRBJ1-6	-
CASSVGPGLSTDTQYF	16	TRBV9	TRBJ2-3	-